The source of this T cell receptor (beta chain) is a study of cytomegalovirus exposure and HLA in healthy donors. This clone was recorded a few times. Its antigen is still unknown. V shed 5 bases and J 4 bases; nucleotides not matched to a gene: 8. Germline-derived CDR1 and CDR2 are SGHTA and FQGNSA. The CDR3 is 15 amino acids. TCRdb's table, derived via immunoSEQ multiplex PCR, lists solely in-frame clones and lacks some. The data show around 55,000 clones, with around 90% seen just once and about 2.9% held by the top ten. Study-wide points: TCR clusters originating in the first cohort tended to co-occur in the roughly 130 validation repertoires, according to a later analysis.

The chain carries TRBV7-2 and TRBJ2-5, with 9 bases matching TRBD2. This sequence originates from a man younger than 35 in good health and CMV-seronegative. Sequenced sample: PBMCs. CDR3: CASSPLGLARETQYF. The CDR3 DNA reads as TGTGCCAGCAGCCCTCTCGGACTAGCGCGAGAGACCCAGTACTTC.